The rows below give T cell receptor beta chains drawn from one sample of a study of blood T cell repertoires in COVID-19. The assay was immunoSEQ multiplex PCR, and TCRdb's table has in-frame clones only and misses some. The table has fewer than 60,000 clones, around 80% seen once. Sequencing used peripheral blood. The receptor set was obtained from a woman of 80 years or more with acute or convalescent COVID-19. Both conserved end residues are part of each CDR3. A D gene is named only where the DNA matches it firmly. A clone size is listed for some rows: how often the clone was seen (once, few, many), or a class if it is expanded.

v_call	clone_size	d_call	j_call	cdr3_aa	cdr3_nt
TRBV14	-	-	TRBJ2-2	CASSFGTGELFF	TGTGCCAGCAGCTTCGGCACCGGGGAGCTGTTTTTT
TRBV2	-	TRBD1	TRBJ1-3	CASSYDRAGNTIYF	TGTGCCAGCAGCTACGACAGGGCAGGAAACACCATATATTTT
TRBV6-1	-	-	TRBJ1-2	CASSEALGGAWNGYTF	TGTGCCAGCAGTGAAGCCTTAGGGGGGGCGTGGAATGGCTACACCTTC
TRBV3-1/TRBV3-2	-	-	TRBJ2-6	CASSRRSPGANVLTF	TGTGCCAGCAGTCGAAGGAGCCCTGGGGCCAACGTCCTGACTTTC
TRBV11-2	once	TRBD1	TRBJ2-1	CASSPGQNYNEQFF	TGTGCCAGCAGCCCGGGACAGAATTACAATGAGCAGTTCTTC
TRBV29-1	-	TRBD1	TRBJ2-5	CSVLQGEETQYF	TGCAGCGTGCTTCAGGGGGAAGAGACCCAGTACTTC
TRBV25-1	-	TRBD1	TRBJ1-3	CASSESGTGVRNTIYF	TGTGCCAGCAGTGAATCCGGGACAGGGGTCCGGAACACCATATATTTT
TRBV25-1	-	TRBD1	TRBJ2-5	CASSFTGTGQETQYF	TGTGCCAGCAGTTTCACCGGGACAGGGCAAGAGACCCAGTACTTC
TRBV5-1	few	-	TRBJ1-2	CASSGGGRANYGYTF	TGCGCCAGCAGCGGAGGAGGAAGAGCTAACTATGGCTACACCTTC
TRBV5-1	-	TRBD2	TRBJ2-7	CASSSPTSGGGSYEQYF	TGCGCCAGCAGCTCCCCGACTAGCGGGGGGGGTTCCTACGAGCAGTACTTC
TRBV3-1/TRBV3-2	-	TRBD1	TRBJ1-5	CASSQTGVNQPQHF	TGTGCCAGCAGCCAGACAGGGGTCAATCAGCCCCAGCATTTT
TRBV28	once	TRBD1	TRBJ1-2	CASSLTDRVHGYTF	TGTGCCAGCAGTTTAACGGACAGGGTCCATGGCTACACCTTC
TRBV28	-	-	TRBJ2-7	CASSFQGSLWEQYF	TGTGCCAGCAGTTTTCAGGGTTCCTTGTGGGAGCAGTACTTC
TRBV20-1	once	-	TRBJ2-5	CSASEVVSETQYF	TGCAGTGCTAGTGAGGTAGTAAGTGAGACCCAGTACTTC
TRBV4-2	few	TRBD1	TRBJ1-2	CASSQDQTGQYGYTF	TGTGCCAGCAGCCAAGATCAAACGGGACAGTATGGCTACACCTTC
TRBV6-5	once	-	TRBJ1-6	CASSYWSRGSPLHF	TGTGCCAGCAGTTACTGGTCTCGGGGTTCACCCCTCCACTTT
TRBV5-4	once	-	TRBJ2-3	CASSFWRGHTDTQYF	TGTGCCAGCAGCTTCTGGCGGGGGCACACAGATACGCAGTATTTT
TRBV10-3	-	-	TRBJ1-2	CATWESGTPEGYGYTF	TGTGCCACCTGGGAAAGCGGGACACCCGAAGGTTATGGCTACACCTTC
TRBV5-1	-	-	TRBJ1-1	CASSPEEGVRTEAFF	TGCGCCAGCAGCCCGGAGGAGGGTGTGCGCACTGAAGCTTTCTTT
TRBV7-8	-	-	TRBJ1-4	CASSLMQGLLATNEKLFF	TGTGCCAGCAGCTTAATGCAGGGGCTACTTGCAACTAATGAAAAACTGTTTTTT